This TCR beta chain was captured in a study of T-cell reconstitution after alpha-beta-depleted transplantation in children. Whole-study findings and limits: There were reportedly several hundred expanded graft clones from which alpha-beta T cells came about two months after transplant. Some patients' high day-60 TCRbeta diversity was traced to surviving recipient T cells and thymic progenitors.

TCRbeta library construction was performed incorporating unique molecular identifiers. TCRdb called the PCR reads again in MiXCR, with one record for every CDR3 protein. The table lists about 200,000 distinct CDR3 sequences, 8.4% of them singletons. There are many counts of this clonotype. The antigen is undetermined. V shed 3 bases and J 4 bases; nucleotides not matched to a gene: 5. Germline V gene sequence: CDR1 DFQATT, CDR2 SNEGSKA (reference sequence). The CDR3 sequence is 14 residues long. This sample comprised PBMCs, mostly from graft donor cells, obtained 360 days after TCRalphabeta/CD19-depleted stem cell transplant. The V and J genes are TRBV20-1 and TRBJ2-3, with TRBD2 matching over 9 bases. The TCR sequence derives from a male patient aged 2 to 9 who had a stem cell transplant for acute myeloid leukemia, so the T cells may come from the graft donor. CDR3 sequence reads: CSASMRGGADTQYF. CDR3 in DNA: TGCAGTGCTAGCATGCGGGGGGGCGCAGATACGCAGTATTTT.